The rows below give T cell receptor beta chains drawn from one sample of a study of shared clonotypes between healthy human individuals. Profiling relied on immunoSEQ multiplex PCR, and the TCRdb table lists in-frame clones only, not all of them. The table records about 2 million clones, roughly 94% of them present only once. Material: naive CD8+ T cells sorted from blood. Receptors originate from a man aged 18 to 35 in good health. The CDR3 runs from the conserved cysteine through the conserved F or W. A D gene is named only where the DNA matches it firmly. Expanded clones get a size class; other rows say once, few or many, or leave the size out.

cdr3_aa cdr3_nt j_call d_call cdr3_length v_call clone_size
CASSSIHPGQGISYEQYF TGTGCCAGCAGTTCCATCCATCCGGGACAGGGTATTTCCTACGAGCAGTACTTC TRBJ2-7 TRBD1 18 TRBV27 -
CASSLLFYEQYF TGTGCCAGCAGCTTACTCTTCTACGAGCAGTACTTC TRBJ2-7 - 12 TRBV7-8 -
CAWDRDRSSYEQYF TGTGCCTGGGACCGGGACAGGAGCTCCTACGAGCAGTACTTC TRBJ2-7 TRBD1 14 TRBV30 -
CASSIRPVIHQPQHF TGTGCCAGTAGTATTAGGCCGGTTATACATCAGCCCCAGCATTTT TRBJ1-5 - 15 TRBV19 -
CSVFGQGSYEQYF TGCAGCGTTTTCGGACAGGGGTCCTACGAGCAGTACTTC TRBJ2-7 TRBD1 13 TRBV29-1 -
CASSDNGYEQYF TGTGCCAGCAGTGATAACGGCTACGAGCAGTACTTC TRBJ2-7 - 12 TRBV25-1 -
CASALSRGGMEDTQYF TGTGCCAGCGCCCTCAGCCGGGGGGGTATGGAAGATACGCAGTATTTT TRBJ2-3 TRBD2 16 TRBV27 -
CASSTGTESYEQYF TGTGCCAGTAGTACTGGGACAGAGAGCTACGAGCAGTACTTC TRBJ2-7 TRBD1 14 TRBV19 -
CASSLEGIQETQYF TGTGCCAGCAGCTTAGAAGGTATTCAAGAGACCCAGTACTTC TRBJ2-5 - 14 TRBV7-9 -
CASSLGSYYNEQFF TGTGCCAGCAGCTTGGGCTCTTACTACAATGAGCAGTTCTTC TRBJ2-1 - 14 TRBV5-6 -
CASSSSGGAWNEQFF TGTGCCAGCAGCTCTAGCGGGGGGGCCTGGAATGAGCAGTTCTTC TRBJ2-1 TRBD2 15 TRBV5-4 -
CASSPGTKPHSTDTQYF TGTGCCAGCAGTCCCGGGACAAAACCCCATAGCACAGATACGCAGTATTTT TRBJ2-3 - 17 TRBV2 -
CASSFLPTGNNYGYTF TGTGCCAGCAGTTTCCTTCCCACAGGAAATAACTATGGCTACACCTTC TRBJ1-2 - 16 TRBV27 -
CASSLESGYGYTF TGTGCCAGCAGCTTGGAGTCAGGCTATGGCTACACCTTC TRBJ1-2 - 13 TRBV5-4 -
CASSPGQGASGNTIYF TGTGCCAGCAGCCCGGGACAGGGGGCTTCTGGAAACACCATATATTTT TRBJ1-3 TRBD1 16 TRBV7-9 once
CASSEIGRADYEQYF TGTGCCAGCAGTGAAATAGGAAGAGCGGACTACGAGCAGTACTTC TRBJ2-7 - 15 TRBV6-1 -
CSVEDGGEGNTEAFF TGCAGCGTTGAAGATGGGGGCGAGGGGAACACTGAAGCTTTCTTT TRBJ1-1 - 15 TRBV29-1 -
CASSDNDRVTDTQYF TGTGCCAGCAGTGATAATGACAGGGTCACAGATACGCAGTATTTT TRBJ2-3 TRBD1 15 TRBV25-1 -
CASSLATEGSGNTIYF TGCGCCAGCAGCTTGGCGACCGAGGGGTCTGGAAACACCATATATTTT TRBJ1-3 - 16 TRBV5-1 -
CASSLRQDNEQFF TGTGCCAGCAGCTTAAGGCAGGACAATGAGCAGTTCTTC TRBJ2-1 - 13 TRBV11-3 -
CASSLRDSPDEQYF TGTGCCAGCAGCCTCCGGGACAGCCCGGACGAGCAGTACTTC TRBJ2-7 TRBD1 14 TRBV14 -
CASSFQTSSDTQYF TGTGCCAGCAGCTTTCAGACTAGTAGTGATACGCAGTATTTT TRBJ2-3 - 14 TRBV7-6 -
CAWSRDSTYEQYF TGTGCCTGGAGTCGGGATTCCACCTACGAGCAGTACTTC TRBJ2-7 - 13 TRBV30 -
CASSITPWGTDTQYF TGTGCCAGTAGTATCACTCCCTGGGGCACAGATACGCAGTATTTT TRBJ2-3 - 15 TRBV19 -
CASKDRDHNTEAFF TGTGCCAGTAAGGACAGGGATCATAACACTGAAGCTTTCTTT TRBJ1-1 TRBD1 14 TRBV19 -
CASSMGTDYEQYF TGTGCCAGCAGCATGGGGACAGACTACGAGCAGTACTTC TRBJ2-7 TRBD1 13 TRBV11-2 -
CASSQTFPTYEQYF TGTGCCAGCAGCCAAACCTTCCCTACCTACGAGCAGTACTTC TRBJ2-7 - 14 TRBV4-2 -
CASSLESPGLGSHEQFF TGTGCCAGCAGCTTAGAATCCCCGGGACTGGGGTCGCATGAGCAGTTCTTC TRBJ2-1 - 17 TRBV11-3 once
CASSSRTSGETDTQYF TGTGCCAGCAGCTCCCGGACTAGCGGGGAGACAGATACGCAGTATTTT TRBJ2-3 TRBD2 16 TRBV7-9 -
CASSLGGGTGDGYTF TGTGCCAGCAGTTTGGGAGGTGGGACAGGGGATGGCTACACCTTC TRBJ1-2 TRBD1 15 TRBV28 -
CASSMTGVYETQYF TGTGCCAGTAGTATGACTGGGGTTTACGAGACCCAGTACTTC TRBJ2-5 - 14 TRBV19 -
CASSPRGTQRDGYTF TGCGCCAGCAGCCCTCGCGGGACCCAAAGGGATGGCTACACCTTC TRBJ1-2 - 15 TRBV5-1 -
CASSQDWDGPGYEQYF TGTGCCAGCAGCCAAGATTGGGACGGGCCGGGCTACGAGCAGTACTTC TRBJ2-7 - 16 TRBV14 -
CASSFDRLSGANVLTF TGTGCCAGCAGCTTCGACAGGCTCTCTGGGGCCAACGTCCTGACTTTC TRBJ2-6 - 16 TRBV7-9 -
CASSLQGGGTEAFF TGTGCCAGCAGTTTACAGGGGGGGGGCACTGAAGCTTTCTTT TRBJ1-1 TRBD1 14 TRBV28 -
CASTQRGRYEQYF TGTGCCAGCACTCAGCGGGGGAGATACGAGCAGTACTTC TRBJ2-7 TRBD2 13 TRBV6-1 -
CASSLSGGGTEAFF TGTGCCAGCAGTTTATCGGGGGGTGGCACTGAAGCTTTCTTT TRBJ1-1 - 14 TRBV27 -
CASSLTRNTEAFF TGTGCCAGCAGCTTAACGAGGAACACTGAAGCTTTCTTT TRBJ1-1 - 13 TRBV7-3 -
CASRFGDSPYEQYF TGTGCCAGCAGATTCGGGGACAGCCCCTACGAGCAGTACTTC TRBJ2-7 TRBD1 14 TRBV5-6 -
CASSFRGNEQFF TGTGCCAGCAGTTTTCGCGGAAATGAGCAGTTCTTC TRBJ2-1 - 12 TRBV28 once
CASSSPLLAGEQYF TGTGCCAGCAGTTCTCCCCTATTAGCGGGCGAGCAGTACTTC TRBJ2-7 TRBD2 14 TRBV7-9 -
CASSLGQGIRNEQFF TGTGCCAGCAGCTTAGGGCAGGGGATAAGGAATGAGCAGTTCTTC TRBJ2-1 - 15 TRBV11-3 -
CASSPSGRAYNEQFF TGTGCCAGCAGCCCTAGCGGGAGGGCCTACAATGAGCAGTTCTTC TRBJ2-1 TRBD2 15 TRBV7-6 -
CASSLDGPGFIGGELFF TGTGCCAGCAGCTTAGACGGCCCTGGGTTCATCGGCGGGGAGCTGTTTTTT TRBJ2-2 - 17 TRBV7-9 -
CASNPGGENEKLFF TGTGCCAGCAACCCAGGGGGCGAGAATGAAAAACTGTTTTTT TRBJ1-4 TRBD1 14 TRBV28 -
CASSLAGVADTQYF TGTGCCAGCAGCTTAGCGGGAGTGGCAGATACGCAGTATTTT TRBJ2-3 - 14 TRBV7-6 -
CASSQDMGTDTQYF TGCGCCAGCAGCCAAGATATGGGTACAGATACGCAGTATTTT TRBJ2-3 - 14 TRBV4-3 -
CASSSGLAGALTEQETQYF TGTGCCAGCAGCTCGGGACTAGCGGGGGCGCTTACCGAACAAGAGACCCAGTACTTC TRBJ2-5 TRBD2 19 TRBV13 -
CASSARDSPYEQYF TGTGCCAGTAGCGCCAGAGACAGTCCCTACGAGCAGTACTTC TRBJ2-7 - 14 TRBV19 once
CASTQSGDSQETQYF TGTGCCAGCACTCAGTCCGGGGACTCACAAGAGACCCAGTACTTC TRBJ2-5 - 15 TRBV28 once
CASSEVRAYEQYF TGTGCCAGCAGTGAAGTCAGAGCCTACGAGCAGTACTTC TRBJ2-7 - 13 TRBV2 -
CAATNTGELFF TGTGCCGCTACGAACACCGGGGAGCTGTTTTTT TRBJ2-2 - 11 TRBV19 -